The present entry profiles one T cell receptor beta chain with its context. Its antigen is still unknown. Just one base apart from a much larger clone, this may be a read error. The CDR3 length is 12 residues. CDR1 DFQATT and CDR2 SNEGSKA come from the germline V gene (reference sequence). This record comes from a study of T cell repertoires in cytomegalovirus infection. The wider study: Indicated by public TCR beta signatures were CMV infection and matching HLA type.

Regarding the study as a whole: HLA-C-restricted CMV-specific TCR beta clonotypes were dominant in the ex vivo response. Summed public TCR beta family frequency identified CMV carriers bearing the relevant HLA.

TCRdb reprocessed the reads with MiXCR, giving one entry per CDR3 protein. The sample has hundreds of thousands of distinct CDR3 sequences, roughly 17% seen once; the top ten hold more than 10%. The specimen sequenced was PBMCs. The TCR originated in a human donor in good health (CMV status not recorded). Some clones in this sample may be carry-over from other donors' samples. The V and J genes are TRBV20-1 and TRBJ1-1; no firm D call. Here the CDR3 DNA reads TGCAGTGCTAGAGCGTCCGGGTTTGAAGCTTCCTTT. This gives the protein CSARASGFEASF.